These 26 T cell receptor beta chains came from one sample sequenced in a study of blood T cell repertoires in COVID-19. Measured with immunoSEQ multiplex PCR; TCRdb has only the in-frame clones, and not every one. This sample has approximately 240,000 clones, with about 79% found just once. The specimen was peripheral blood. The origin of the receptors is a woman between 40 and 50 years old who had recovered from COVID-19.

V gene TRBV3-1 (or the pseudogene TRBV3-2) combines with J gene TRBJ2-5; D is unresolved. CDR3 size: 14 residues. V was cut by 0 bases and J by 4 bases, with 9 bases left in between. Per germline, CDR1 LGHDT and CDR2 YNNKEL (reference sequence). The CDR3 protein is CASSQDLAGETQYF. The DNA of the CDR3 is TGTGCCAGCAGCCAAGATCTGGCTGGAGAGACCCAGTACTTC.

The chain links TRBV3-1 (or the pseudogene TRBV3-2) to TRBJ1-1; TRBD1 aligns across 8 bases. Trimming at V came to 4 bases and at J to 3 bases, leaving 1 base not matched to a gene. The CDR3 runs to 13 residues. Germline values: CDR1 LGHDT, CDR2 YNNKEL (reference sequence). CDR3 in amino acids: CASSLDRDTEAFF. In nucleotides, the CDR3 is TGTGCCAGCAGCCTGGACAGGGACACTGAAGCTTTCTTT.

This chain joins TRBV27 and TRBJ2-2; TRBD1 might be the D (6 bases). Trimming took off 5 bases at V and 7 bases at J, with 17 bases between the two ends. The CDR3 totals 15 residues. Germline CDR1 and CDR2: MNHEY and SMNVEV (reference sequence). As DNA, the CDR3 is TGTGCCAGCAGTAATTTGGGGGCGCGTATCGGGGAGCTGTTTTTT. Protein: CASSNLGARIGELFF.

The CDR3 DNA reads TGTGCCAGCAGTGACCTCGGACAGTCGAATAATTCACCCCTCCACTTT. It specifies CASSDLGQSNNSPLHF. This chain connects TRBV2 to TRBJ1-6, with a weak D call TRBD1 (6 bases). CDR1 and CDR2 from the germline V gene are SNHLY and FYNNEI. V was clipped by 3 bases and J by 5 bases, with 14 bases between them. The CDR3 loop spans 16 amino acids.

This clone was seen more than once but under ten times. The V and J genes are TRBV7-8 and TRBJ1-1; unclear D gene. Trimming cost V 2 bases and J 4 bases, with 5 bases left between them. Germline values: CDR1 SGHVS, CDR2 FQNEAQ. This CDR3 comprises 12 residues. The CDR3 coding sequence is TGTGCCAGCAGCTTATTATCCACTGAAGCTTTCTTT. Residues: CASSLLSTEAFF. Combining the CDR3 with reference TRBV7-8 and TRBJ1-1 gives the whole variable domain GAGVSQSPRYKVAKRGQDVALRCDPISGHVSLFWYQQALGQGPEFLTYFQNEAQLDKSGLPSDRFFAERPEGSVSTLKIQRTQQEDSAVYLCASSLLSTEAFFGQGTRLTVV.

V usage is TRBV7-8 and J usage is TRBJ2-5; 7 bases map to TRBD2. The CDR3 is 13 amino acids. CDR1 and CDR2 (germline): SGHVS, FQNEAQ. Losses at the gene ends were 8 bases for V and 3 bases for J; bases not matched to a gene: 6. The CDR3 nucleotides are TGTGCCAGCTTTAGGCTAGCGGAAGAGACCCAGTACTTC. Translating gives CASFRLAEETQYF.

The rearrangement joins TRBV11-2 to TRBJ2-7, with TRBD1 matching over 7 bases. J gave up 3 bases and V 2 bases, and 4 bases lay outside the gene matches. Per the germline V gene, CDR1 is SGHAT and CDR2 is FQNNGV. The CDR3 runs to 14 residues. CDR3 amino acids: CASSLYSGGYEQYF. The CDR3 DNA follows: TGTGCCAGCAGCTTATATTCAGGGGGCTACGAGCAGTACTTC.

CDR3 residues: CASSLTATGTIHEQYF. The CDR3 DNA sequence: TGTGCCAGCTCACTGACCGCGACAGGGACAATCCACGAGCAGTACTTC. V gene TRBV18 combines with J gene TRBJ2-7; TRBD1 agrees at 7 bases. After removal of 4 bases from V and 5 bases from J, the junction contained 14 bases not matched to a gene. Germline V gene sequence: CDR1 KGHSH, CDR2 LQKENI. The CDR3 length is 16 residues.

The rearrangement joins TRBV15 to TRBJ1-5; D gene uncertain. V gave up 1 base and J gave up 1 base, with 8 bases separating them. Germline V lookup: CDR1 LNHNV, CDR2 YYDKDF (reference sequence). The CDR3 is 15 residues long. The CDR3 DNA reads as TGTGCCACCAGCAGAGGGAGTGAGAGCAATCAGCCCCAGCATTTT. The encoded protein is CATSRGSESNQPQHF. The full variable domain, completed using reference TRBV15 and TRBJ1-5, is DAMVIQNPRYQVTQFGKPVTLSCSQTLNHNVMYWYQQKSSQAPKLLFHYYDKDFNNEADTPDNFQSRRPNTSFCFLDIRSPGLGDTAMYLCATSRGSESNQPQHFGDGTRLSIL.

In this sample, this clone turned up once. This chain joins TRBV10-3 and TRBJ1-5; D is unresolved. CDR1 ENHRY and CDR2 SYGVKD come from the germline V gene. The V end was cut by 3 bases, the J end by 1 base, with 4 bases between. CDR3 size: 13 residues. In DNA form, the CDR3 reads TGTGCCATCAGTGATAGAAGCAATCAGCCCCAGCATTTT. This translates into CAISDRSNQPQHF.

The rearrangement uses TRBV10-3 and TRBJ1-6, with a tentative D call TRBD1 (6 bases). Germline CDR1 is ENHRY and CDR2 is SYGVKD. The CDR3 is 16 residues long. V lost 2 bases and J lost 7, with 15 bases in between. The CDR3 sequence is CAISELDRNLNSPLHF. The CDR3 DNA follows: TGTGCCATCAGTGAGCTGGACAGAAATTTGAATTCACCCCTCCACTTT.

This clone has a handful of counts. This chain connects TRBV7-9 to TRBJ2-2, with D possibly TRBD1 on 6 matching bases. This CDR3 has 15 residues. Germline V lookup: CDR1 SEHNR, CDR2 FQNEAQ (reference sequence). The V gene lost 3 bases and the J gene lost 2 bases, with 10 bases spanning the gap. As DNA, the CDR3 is TGTGCCAGCAGCTTCAACAGGGTAAACACCGGGGAGCTGTTTTTT. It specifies CASSFNRVNTGELFF.

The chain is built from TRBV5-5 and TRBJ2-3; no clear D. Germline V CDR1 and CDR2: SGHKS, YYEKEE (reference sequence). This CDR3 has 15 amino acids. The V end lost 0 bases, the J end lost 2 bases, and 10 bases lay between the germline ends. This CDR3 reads CASSLGDMFTDTQYF. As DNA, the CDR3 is TGTGCCAGCAGCTTGGGAGATATGTTCACAGATACGCAGTATTTT.

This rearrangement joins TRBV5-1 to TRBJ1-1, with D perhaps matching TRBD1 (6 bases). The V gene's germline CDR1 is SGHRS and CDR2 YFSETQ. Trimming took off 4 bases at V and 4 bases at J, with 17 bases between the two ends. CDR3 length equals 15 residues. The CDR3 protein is CASSAIQGVGTEAFF. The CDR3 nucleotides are TGCGCCAGCAGCGCAATACAGGGAGTAGGCACTGAAGCTTTCTTT.

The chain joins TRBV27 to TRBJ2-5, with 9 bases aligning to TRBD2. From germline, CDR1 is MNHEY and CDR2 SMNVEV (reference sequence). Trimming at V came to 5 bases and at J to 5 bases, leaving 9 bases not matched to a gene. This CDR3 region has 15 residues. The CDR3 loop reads CASSPLAGIAETQYF. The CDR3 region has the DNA TGTGCCAGCAGTCCGCTAGCGGGGATAGCTGAGACCCAGTACTTC.

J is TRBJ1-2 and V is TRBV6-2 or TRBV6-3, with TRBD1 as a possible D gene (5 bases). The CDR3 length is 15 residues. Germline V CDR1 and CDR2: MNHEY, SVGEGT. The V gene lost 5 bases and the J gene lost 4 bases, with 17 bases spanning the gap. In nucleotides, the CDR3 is TGTGCCAGCAGTCCCGCCAAGGGGCCGGTCTATGGCTACACCTTC. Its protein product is CASSPAKGPVYGYTF.

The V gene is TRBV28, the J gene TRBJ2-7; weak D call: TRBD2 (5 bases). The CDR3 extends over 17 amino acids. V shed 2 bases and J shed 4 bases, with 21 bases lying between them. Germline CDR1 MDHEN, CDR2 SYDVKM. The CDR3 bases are TGTGCCAGCAGTTTACGGACCCCGGGGTCCATATTTTACGAGCAGTACTTC. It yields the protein CASSLRTPGSIFYEQYF.

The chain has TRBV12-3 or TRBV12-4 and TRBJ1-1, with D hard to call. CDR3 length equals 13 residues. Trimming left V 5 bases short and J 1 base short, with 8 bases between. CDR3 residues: CASSPRRNTEAFF. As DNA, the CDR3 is TGTGCCAGCAGTCCACGGAGGAACACTGAAGCTTTCTTT.

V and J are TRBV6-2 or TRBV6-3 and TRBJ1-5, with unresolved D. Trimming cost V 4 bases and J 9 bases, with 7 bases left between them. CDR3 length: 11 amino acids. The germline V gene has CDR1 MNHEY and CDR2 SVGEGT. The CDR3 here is CASSSLGPQHF. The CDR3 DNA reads TGTGCCAGCAGTTCCCTCGGGCCCCAGCATTTT.

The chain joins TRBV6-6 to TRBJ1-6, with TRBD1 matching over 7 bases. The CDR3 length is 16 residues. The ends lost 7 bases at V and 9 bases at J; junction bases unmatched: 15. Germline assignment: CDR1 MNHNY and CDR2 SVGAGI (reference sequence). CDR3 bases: TGTGCCAGCACTGAGGACAGGCCGATAGTTGGTTCACCCCTCCACTTT. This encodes CASTEDRPIVGSPLHF.

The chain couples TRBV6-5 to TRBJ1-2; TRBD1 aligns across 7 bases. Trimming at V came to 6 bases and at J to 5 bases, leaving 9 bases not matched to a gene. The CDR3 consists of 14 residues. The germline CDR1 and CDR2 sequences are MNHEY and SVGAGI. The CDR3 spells CASRSPGGRYGYTF. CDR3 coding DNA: TGTGCCAGCAGATCCCCAGGGGGGCGGTATGGCTACACCTTC.

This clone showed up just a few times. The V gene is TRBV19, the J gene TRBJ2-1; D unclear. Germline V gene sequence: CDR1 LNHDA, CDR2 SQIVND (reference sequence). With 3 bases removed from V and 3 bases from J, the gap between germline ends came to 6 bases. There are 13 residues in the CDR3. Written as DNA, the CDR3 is TGTGCCAGTAGTATCGACAACTACAATGAGCAGTTCTTC. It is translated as CASSIDNYNEQFF.

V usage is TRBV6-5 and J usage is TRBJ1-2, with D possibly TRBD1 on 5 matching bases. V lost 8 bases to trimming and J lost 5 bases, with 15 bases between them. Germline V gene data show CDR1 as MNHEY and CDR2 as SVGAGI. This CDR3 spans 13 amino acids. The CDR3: CASQGIMFYGYTF. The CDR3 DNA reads TGTGCCAGCCAGGGAATTATGTTTTATGGCTACACCTTC.

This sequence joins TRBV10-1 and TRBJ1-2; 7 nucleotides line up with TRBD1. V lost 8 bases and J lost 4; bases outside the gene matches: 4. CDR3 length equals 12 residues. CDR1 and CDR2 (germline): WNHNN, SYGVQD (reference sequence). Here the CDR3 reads CASGTGAYGYTF. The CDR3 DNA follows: TGCGCCAGCGGAACAGGGGCCTATGGCTACACCTTC.

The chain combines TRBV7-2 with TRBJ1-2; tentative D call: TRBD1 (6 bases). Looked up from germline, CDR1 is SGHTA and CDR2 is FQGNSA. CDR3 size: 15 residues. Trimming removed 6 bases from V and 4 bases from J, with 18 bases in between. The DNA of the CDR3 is TGTGCCAGCAGATCAAATGGGCAGGGGCCCTATGGCTACACCTTC. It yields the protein CASRSNGQGPYGYTF.

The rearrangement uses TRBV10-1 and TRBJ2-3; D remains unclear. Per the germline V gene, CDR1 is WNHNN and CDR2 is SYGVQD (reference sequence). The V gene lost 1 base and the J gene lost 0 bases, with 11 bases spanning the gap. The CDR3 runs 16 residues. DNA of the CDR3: TGCGCCAGCAGTGAGTTTTGGAACAGTAGCACAGATACGCAGTATTTT. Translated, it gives CASSEFWNSSTDTQYF.